The source of this T cell receptor beta chain is a study of shared clonotypes between healthy human individuals. Whole-study results and caveats: Naive subsets, compared against memory subsets, generally had larger estimated richness values. Shared clonotypes: roughly 4.7% naive CD4, 3% to 3.5% naive CD8, about 2.5% memory CD4, roughly 0.4% memory CD8.

This table comes from immunoSEQ multiplex PCR, and its TCRdb copy is limited to in-frame clones, with some not included. Of 1,500,000 or so clones listed, 97% to 99% are singletons. A note on this clone: Its antigen is currently unknown.

This clonotype was obtained from a man aged 25 to 40 in good health. The specimen sequenced was naive CD4+ T cells sorted from blood. Subset denoted: CD45RA+ positively selected.

CDR3 protein: CASSSASGSENNEQFF. DNA of the CDR3: TGTGCCAGCTCGTCGGCTAGCGGGAGTGAGAACAATGAGCAGTTCTTC. The chain links TRBV18 to TRBJ2-1; TRBD2 agrees at 10 bases. The CDR3 totals 16 residues. V was pared by 6 bases and J by 5 bases, with 10 bases of the junction left unmatched. Germline V gene lookup returns CDR1 KGHSH and CDR2 LQKENI.